A selection of T cell receptor beta chains follows, all from one sample in a study of blood T cell repertoires in COVID-19. Only in-frame clones appear in the TCRdb table, and some are missing; sequencing was by immunoSEQ multiplex PCR. The sample gives about 320,000 clones, 85% of which show up once; over 1.5% is in the top ten. Sequenced material: PBMCs or T cells enriched from blood (not recorded which). These receptors were collected from a woman in her 30s who had been exposed to COVID-19. Each CDR3 is given with its conserved first and last residue. The D gene is left open where the match is weak. The listing skips clone size in some rows; elsewhere it reads once, few, many or a size class.

j_call	d_call	cdr3_length	v_call	clone_size	cdr3_nt	cdr3_aa
TRBJ1-5	TRBD1	13	TRBV27	-	TGTGCCAGCAGGGGACAGGTCAATCAGCCCCAGCATTTT	CASRGQVNQPQHF
TRBJ1-5	-	14	TRBV27	-	TGTGCCAGCAGTTGGCAGGGAGGTAATCAGCCCCAGCATTTT	CASSWQGGNQPQHF
TRBJ2-7	-	15	TRBV27	-	TGTGCCAGCAGTTTTGGGGCAGGGAAGTCCTACGAGCAGTACTTC	CASSFGAGKSYEQYF
TRBJ2-7	TRBD2	17	TRBV19	-	TGTGCCAGTAGTTACCGAAGGACTAGCGGGGGGCCCTACGAGCAGTACTTC	CASSYRRTSGGPYEQYF
TRBJ2-3	TRBD2	17	TRBV28	-	TGTGCCAGCAGTTTAAAGGCTAGCGGGAGTCGGGGAGATACGCAGTATTTT	CASSLKASGSRGDTQYF
TRBJ2-4	TRBD1	19	TRBV4-2	-	TGTGCCAGCAGCCGTTCCCGGGACAGGGGCCAAGTAGCCAAAAACATTCAGTACTTC	CASSRSRDRGQVAKNIQYF
TRBJ2-7	TRBD1	15	TRBV13	-	TGTGCCAGCAGCCCCCGGGACAGGAGCTCCTACGAGCAGTACTTC	CASSPRDRSSYEQYF
TRBJ1-5	-	13	TRBV6-5	-	TGTGCCAGCAACCTCAGGGGAAATCAGCCCCAGCATTTT	CASNLRGNQPQHF
TRBJ1-4	TRBD1	15	TRBV28	few	TGTGCCAGCACCCCGGTCGACAGGGGTAATGAAAAACTGTTTTTT	CASTPVDRGNEKLFF
TRBJ2-2	TRBD1	14	TRBV7-2	few	TGTGCCAGCAGCTTAGTGGGACAGTCCGGGGAGCTGTTTTTT	CASSLVGQSGELFF
TRBJ1-5	TRBD1	13	TRBV4-1	-	TGCGCCAGCAGCCAGGGACAGGGGGCCCCCCAGCATTTT	CASSQGQGAPQHF
TRBJ2-5	-	14	TRBV7-3	-	TGTGCCAGCAGCTTTTGGCGGGGCCAAGAGACCCAGTACTTC	CASSFWRGQETQYF
TRBJ1-6	-	14	TRBV24-1	few	TGTGCCACCAGTGATCCGGGAAGGAATTCACCCCTCCACTTT	CATSDPGRNSPLHF
TRBJ2-4	-	14	TRBV5-1	-	TGCGCCAGCAGCTTGGAATCGGGTTTTAACATTCAGTACTTC	CASSLESGFNIQYF
TRBJ1-1	-	13	TRBV4-1	-	TGCGCCAGCAGCTCGCCTAAGGGGCCGGATTCTTTCTTT	CASSSPKGPDSFF